The 31 T cell receptor beta chains listed next were all sequenced from one sample in a study of diagnostic markers for celiac disease. TCRdb re-called the reads; one entry per CDR3 protein, DNA not given. The table lists 1,000 or so distinct CDR3 sequences, with roughly 29% in the top ten. Input material: either unsorted cells or a sorted T cell fraction (not recorded which). These receptors originate from a human donor. This table probably holds off-target reads from a library built for another chain.

This chain joins TRBV20-1 and TRBJ2-3; TCRdb gives TRBD2 as the D gene, but with no DNA this cannot be confirmed. The CDR3 covers 15 residues. Per the germline V gene, CDR1 is DFQATT and CDR2 is SNEGSKA (reference sequence). The CDR3 protein is CSARGTSGSTDTQYF.

This clonotype registers medium-sized (0.01 to 0.1%) by frequency. This chain uses TRBV29-1 with TRBJ2-3; no DNA is available, so the TRBD2 call from TCRdb remains unchecked. The CDR3 has 14 residues. Germline CDR1 is SQVTM and CDR2 is ANQGSEA. This chain's CDR3 is CSVTPIPGTDTQYF.

By frequency, this clonotype registers large. The chain carries TRBV6-2 or TRBV6-3 and TRBJ1-3. Germline V CDR1 and CDR2: MNHEY, SVGEGT. The CDR3 contains 19 residues. This CDR3 reads CASSYSAVIFVGTGNTIYF.

The chain carries TRBV12-3 or TRBV12-4 and TRBJ2-5; TCRdb names TRBD2, which stays unverified in the absence of DNA. The CDR3 contains 15 residues. CDR3 residues: CASGTALGGQETQYF.

V and J are TRBV7-2 and TRBJ2-2; the D call from TCRdb, TRBD1, cannot be confirmed without DNA. This CDR3 is built from 13 residues. Germline V lookup: CDR1 SGHTA, CDR2 FQGNSA. CDR3: CASSPNPGGELFF.

In terms of frequency, this clonotype is large. The chain combines TRBV29-1 with TRBJ2-2; as DNA is missing, the TRBD2 call by TCRdb cannot be tested. Germline CDR1 SQVTM, CDR2 ANQGSEA. The CDR3 runs to 14 residues. The CDR3 loop is CSVRGGLNTGELFF.

This chain connects TRBV20-1 to TRBJ2-4. The CDR3 covers 16 residues. Germline CDR1 is DFQATT and CDR2 is SNEGSKA (reference sequence). The CDR3 protein is CSASLILWSTKNIQYF.

The chain combines TRBV19 with TRBJ2-1. The germline V gene has CDR1 LNHDA and CDR2 SQIVND (reference sequence). The CDR3 spans 11 residues. The CDR3 sequence is CASSIHLAWFF. Full variable domain (missing parts from reference TRBV19 and TRBJ2-1): DGGITQSPKYLFRKEGQNVTLSCEQNLNHDAMYWYRQDPGQGLRLIYYSQIVNDFQKGDIAEGYSVSREKKESFPLTVTSAQKNPTAFYLCASSIHLAWFFGPGTRLTVL.

V usage is TRBV24-1 and J usage is TRBJ2-5; the D gene TCRdb calls, TRBD2, cannot be checked with no DNA. Germline values: CDR1 KGHDR, CDR2 SFDVKD. The CDR3 contains 15 residues. The CDR3 reads CATSALTSGSETQYF.

V usage is TRBV19 and J usage is TRBJ1-1; with no DNA, the TCRdb D assignment of TRBD1 cannot be verified. CDR3 length: 14 amino acids. In germline, CDR1 is LNHDA, CDR2 SQIVND (reference sequence). CDR3 amino acids: CASAPGQFGTEAFF.

This chain joins TRBV6-5 and TRBJ2-1; TCRdb's D call of TRBD1 is untestable without DNA. The CDR3 runs to 14 residues. Looked up from germline, CDR1 is MNHEY and CDR2 is SVGAGI. The CDR3 spells CASRGTGIRNEQFF.

The CDR3 loop is CASSLAEAATDTQYF. This chain joins TRBV7-9 and TRBJ2-3. The CDR3 totals 15 residues. The germline gives CDR1 SEHNR, CDR2 FQNEAQ (reference sequence).

The chain has TRBV6-6 and TRBJ1-5; TCRdb proposes TRBD1, but this gene call is untestable without DNA. The CDR3 is 16 residues long. Germline CDR1 reads MNHNY; CDR2 reads SVGAGI (reference sequence). The CDR3 loop reads CASSYAGTGGYQPQHF.

The rearrangement joins TRBV7-2 to TRBJ2-3; the TCRdb D gene call, TRBD1, has no DNA to confirm it. The CDR3 has 14 residues. The germline CDR1 and CDR2 sequences are SGHTA and FQGNSA. The CDR3 spells CASRGSTSTDTQYF.

This clonotype counts as large by frequency. V and J are TRBV6-2 or TRBV6-3 and TRBJ2-1; absent DNA, TCRdb's TRBD2 call cannot be checked. Germline assignment: CDR1 MNHEY and CDR2 SVGEGT. This CDR3 region has 15 residues. CDR3: CASSNPGLTYNEQFF.

V is TRBV10-3 and J is TRBJ2-5; the TCRdb call, TRBD1, lacks DNA for checking. The CDR3 has 16 residues. CDR1 and CDR2 (germline): ENHRY, SYGVKD. Here the CDR3 reads CAISDPDGGQWETQYF.

Frequency places this clonotype as medium-sized (0.01 to 0.1%). The chain carries TRBV2 and TRBJ2-4; TCRdb picks TRBD1, but there is no DNA to check that call. The CDR3 extends over 13 amino acids. The germline V gene has CDR1 SNHLY and CDR2 FYNNEI. CDR3 protein: CASGGDRGYIQYF.

The chain is built from TRBV28 and TRBJ1-4. The length of the CDR3 is 11 residues. Germline V CDR1 and CDR2: MDHEN, SYDVKM. The CDR3 reads CASSLGEKLFF.

The rearrangement uses TRBV20-1 and TRBJ2-7. CDR1 and CDR2 from the germline V gene are DFQATT and SNEGSKA (reference sequence). The CDR3 consists of 11 residues. CDR3 sequence: CSARSDREQYF.

The chain is built from TRBV5-1 and TRBJ2-2; the D call of TRBD2 rests on TCRdb alone, since no DNA is present to check it. The germline gives CDR1 SGHRS, CDR2 YFSETQ. CDR3 length equals 20 residues. The CDR3 spells CASSFYICSARDDWTGELFF.

This clonotype is identified as large from frequency. This sequence joins TRBV28 and TRBJ2-7; TCRdb outputs TRBD1, but without DNA this stays unchecked. The germline V gene has CDR1 MDHEN and CDR2 SYDVKM. This CDR3 has 13 amino acids. CDR3 loop: CASSLLGGGPRNF.

Frequency places this clonotype as large. The chain recombines TRBV28 with TRBJ2-7; TCRdb indicates TRBD1, and absent DNA this call remains unverified. The germline gives CDR1 MDHEN, CDR2 SYDVKM. This CDR3 contains 12 residues. The CDR3: CASSHTGNEQYF. Based on the CDR3 plus reference TRBV28 and TRBJ2-7, the full variable domain is DVKVTQSSRYLVKRTGEKVFLECVQDMDHENMFWYRQDPGLGLRLIYFSYDVKMKEKGDIPEGYSVSREKKERFSLILESASTNQTSMYLCASSHTGNEQYFGPGTRLTVT.

The chain recombines TRBV20-1 with TRBJ2-7; TCRdb proposes TRBD1, but this gene call is untestable without DNA. The CDR3 is 15 residues long. Germline loops: CDR1 DFQATT, CDR2 SNEGSKA (reference sequence). CDR3 amino acids: CSATDRSKGFDEQYF.

The J gene is TRBJ1-5, the V gene TRBV12-3 or TRBV12-4. The CDR3 length is 17 residues. The CDR3 sequence is CASSLLLRTDSNQPQHF.

The chain recombines TRBV7-2 with TRBJ2-1; TCRdb reports TRBD2, a call that lacks DNA to check it against. There are 15 residues in the CDR3. Germline V gene sequence: CDR1 SGHTA, CDR2 FQGNSA. The CDR3 reads CASSLFGTRNNEQFF.

The J gene is TRBJ1-1, the V gene TRBV13; the D gene TCRdb calls, TRBD1, cannot be checked with no DNA. CDR1 is PRHDT and CDR2 is FYEKMQ in the germline V gene (reference sequence). This CDR3 contains 16 residues. The CDR3 loop is CASSLVPRVRGTEAFF.

This clonotype is identified as large from frequency. The chain couples TRBV7-2 to TRBJ1-2; as DNA is missing, the TRBD1 call by TCRdb cannot be tested. This CDR3 has 13 amino acids. The V gene's germline CDR1 is SGHTA and CDR2 FQGNSA. The CDR3 here is CASSSGQGYGYTF. Filled out from reference TRBV7-2 and TRBJ1-2, the complete variable domain reads GAGVSQSPSNKVTEKGKDVELRCDPISGHTALYWYRQSLGQGLEFLIYFQGNSAPDKSGLPSDRFSAERTGGSVSTLTIQRTQQEDSAVYLCASSSGQGYGYTFGSGTRLTVV.

Judged by frequency, this clonotype is large (0.1 to 1%). This chain joins TRBV29-1 and TRBJ2-5; TCRdb's D call of TRBD1 is untestable without DNA. Germline CDR1 and CDR2: SQVTM and ANQGSEA. CDR3 length: 15 residues. CDR3 region: CSVMNFGQGQETQYF.

The rearrangement joins TRBV12-3 or TRBV12-4 to TRBJ2-2. The CDR3 is made up of 12 amino acids. The CDR3 region is CASKKGTGELFF.

According to its frequency, this clonotype is large. The chain is built from TRBV20-1 and TRBJ2-3; TCRdb outputs TRBD1, but without DNA this stays unchecked. Germline assignment: CDR1 DFQATT and CDR2 SNEGSKA (reference sequence). The CDR3 has 16 residues. The CDR3 region is CSARERDRGGADTQYF.

This clonotype shows up as medium-sized by frequency. The chain couples TRBV7-8 to TRBJ1-5. Germline values: CDR1 SGHVS, CDR2 FQNEAQ. CDR3 size: 15 residues. Here the CDR3 reads CASSLSISANQPQHF.